The next 31 T cell receptor beta chains were all read from a single sample in a study of blood T cells in healthy people across ages. Using a J-beta primer mix together with a sample-barcoded 5' primer, a second PCR was run for about 7 to 12 cycles. TCRdb recomputed calls from the 5' RACE reads with MiXCR, one row per CDR3 protein. The data show fewer than 750,000 distinct CDR3 sequences, around half seen once. Sequencing was done on a sample of blood. The receptors were sampled from a man older than 75 in good health.

This clonotype was seen a few times. This chain links TRBV12-3 or TRBV12-4 with TRBJ2-1, with TRBD2 matching 10 bases. After removal of 7 bases from V and 10 bases from J, the junction contained 4 bases not matched to a gene. The CDR3 has 12 residues. CDR3 sequence (DNA): TGTGCCAGCACCCCGACTAGCGGGGAGCAGTTCTTC. Encoded protein: CASTPTSGEQFF.

The chain combines TRBV11-2 with TRBJ2-5; D is perhaps TRBD1 (7 bases). Germline-derived CDR1 and CDR2 are SGHAT and FQNNGV. Trimming took 4 bases from V and 4 from J, leaving 19 bases between them. This CDR3 comprises 16 residues. CDR3 DNA: TGTGCCAGCAGCTCGTATAGCGGCAGGGGGAGAGAGACCCAGTACTTC. The encoded protein is CASSSYSGRGRETQYF.

V is TRBV6-2 or TRBV6-3 and J is TRBJ1-4, with 7 bases aligning to TRBD1. The V and J ends lost 6 bases and 3 bases, in that order; junction bases with no gene match: 7. CDR1 is MNHEY and CDR2 is SVGEGT in the germline V gene. This CDR3 spans 15 amino acids. This chain's CDR3 is CASSQLGTANEKLFF. In DNA, the CDR3 is TGTGCCAGCAGCCAGCTCGGGACAGCTAATGAAAAACTGTTTTTT.

This clonotype was found a few times. One end of the junction varies from germline; a read error may be responsible. The gene calls are TRBV20-1 and TRBJ2-1; 7 nucleotides align to TRBD2. The germline gives CDR1 DFQATT, CDR2 SNEGSKA (reference sequence). This CDR3 spans 14 amino acids. The CDR3 loop reads CSARGLAAYNEQFF. The CDR3 DNA sequence: TGCAGTGCCAGAGGCCTAGCGGCCTACAATGAGCAGTTCTTC.

This clonotype has just a few counts. The chain is built from TRBV12-3 or TRBV12-4 and TRBJ2-7; 9 nucleotides match TRBD1. The CDR3 totals 16 residues. The trim removed 5 bases at V and 4 bases at J, leaving 12 bases unmatched. CDR3 bases: TGTGCCAGCAGTCAAGGCTCCGGGACAGGGAAGTACGAGCAGTACTTC. The encoded protein is CASSQGSGTGKYEQYF.

This clonotype was found once. This chain joins TRBV6-2 or TRBV6-3 and TRBJ1-5, with TRBD1 matching over 7 bases. The CDR3 is made up of 17 amino acids. Germline CDR1 MNHEY, CDR2 SVGEGT. After removal of 6 bases from V and 0 bases from J, the junction contained 11 bases not matched to a gene. The CDR3 protein is CASSNPRGTYSNQPQHF. The CDR3 nucleotides are TGTGCCAGCAGCAACCCCAGGGGGACCTATAGCAATCAGCCCCAGCATTTT.

V is TRBV18 and J is TRBJ2-5; D tentatively reads TRBD1 or TRBD2 (6 bases each). Germline CDR1 KGHSH, CDR2 LQKENI. V lost 3 bases and J 0 bases, leaving 17 bases between the germline ends. The CDR3 loop spans 17 amino acids. The CDR3 nucleotides are TGTGCCAGCTCACCCCCTAATTGGGGGGCCGACCAAGAGACCCAGTACTTC. This translates into CASSPPNWGADQETQYF. The entire variable domain, with the rest obtained from reference TRBV18 and TRBJ2-5, is as follows: NAGVMQNPRHLVRRRGQEARLRCSPMKGHSHVYWYRQLPEEGLKFMVYLQKENIIDESGMPKERFSAEFPKEGPSILRIQQVVRGDSAAYFCASSPPNWGADQETQYFGPGTRLLVL.

The chain links TRBV20-1 to TRBJ2-7; D is possibly TRBD1 or TRBD2 (5 bases each). The V end lost 3 bases, the J end lost 6 bases, and 9 bases lay between the germline ends. The CDR3 runs 11 residues. Germline V gene data show CDR1 as DFQATT and CDR2 as SNEGSKA (reference sequence). CDR3: CSASSGTEQYF. The CDR3 bases are TGCAGTGCTAGTTCCGGGACCGAGCAGTACTTC.

On this clonotype itself: One end of the junction varies from germline; a read error may be responsible. The chain links TRBV7-9 to TRBJ2-1; no reliable D call. The CDR3 extends over 13 amino acids. Germline values: CDR1 SEHNR, CDR2 FQNEAQ (reference sequence). CDR3 sequence reads: CASSLGPYKEQFF. CDR3 nucleotides: TGTGCCAGCAGCCTCGGACCCTACAAGGAGCAGTTCTTC.

The chain is built from TRBV7-8 and TRBJ2-2; unclear D gene. The ends were cut back, 3 bases at V and 2 bases at J, with 10 bases in the middle. Germline V gene data show CDR1 as SGHVS and CDR2 as FQNEAQ. The CDR3 loop spans 15 amino acids. CDR3 sequence reads: CASSFRTLNTGELFF. Written as DNA, the CDR3 is TGTGCCAGCAGCTTTCGGACCCTCAACACCGGGGAGCTGTTTTTT.

The sample holds a few counts of this clonotype. This chain connects TRBV2 to TRBJ2-3, with TRBD2 matching over 8 bases. Per the germline V gene, CDR1 is SNHLY and CDR2 is FYNNEI. The CDR3 covers 14 residues. J lost 1 base, V lost 6 bases, and 3 bases had no gene match. The CDR3 nucleotides read TGTGCCAGCAGGATACTAGCGGGCACAGATACGCAGTATTTT. This encodes CASRILAGTDTQYF.

This chain connects TRBV4-2 to TRBJ2-3; a possible D gene is TRBD2 (5 bases). The germline CDR1 and CDR2 sequences are LGHNA and YNFKEQ. Trimming cost V 0 bases and J 4 bases, with 26 bases left between them. This CDR3 has 20 residues. In DNA, the CDR3 is TGTGCCAGCAGCCAAGATTTCCTGACTAAGAGCGTTGGGAACCCAGATACGCAGTATTTT. It translates to CASSQDFLTKSVGNPDTQYF.

This rearrangement joins TRBV20-1 to TRBJ2-7, with 8 positions matching TRBD1. CDR1 DFQATT and CDR2 SNEGSKA come from the germline V gene (reference sequence). Unmatched junction bases numbered 9, after V lost 2 bases and J lost 6 bases. This CDR3 spans 14 amino acids. The CDR3 coding sequence is TGCAGTGCTAGATCCACCCAGGGGGCACTCGAGCAGTACTTC. This encodes CSARSTQGALEQYF.

The table lists this clonotype with many counts. The chain is built from TRBV15 and TRBJ2-3; 11 nucleotides agree with TRBD2. The CDR3 runs 17 residues. Trimming removed 4 bases from V and 3 bases from J; junction bases left unmatched: 9. Per the germline V gene, CDR1 is LNHNV and CDR2 is YYDKDF (reference sequence). In nucleotides, the CDR3 is TGTGCCACCAGCACACCGGTACGACTAGCGGGAACAGATACGCAGTATTTT. Translating it yields CATSTPVRLAGTDTQYF.

This clonotype was picked up a small number of times. This chain joins TRBV20-1 and TRBJ2-1; TRBD2 matches at 10 bases. Germline loops: CDR1 DFQATT, CDR2 SNEGSKA (reference sequence). The CDR3 has 15 residues. Trimming at V came to 6 bases and at J to 5 bases, leaving 10 bases not matched to a gene. DNA of the CDR3: TGCAGTGCAATAGCGGGGGGAAACACTCACAATGAGCAGTTCTTC. Translated, it gives CSAIAGGNTHNEQFF.

This rearrangement joins TRBV7-2 to TRBJ2-3; 8 nucleotides align to TRBD2. Unmatched junction bases numbered 10, after V lost 8 bases and J lost 3 bases. The length of the CDR3 is 15 residues. Germline V CDR1 and CDR2: SGHTA, FQGNSA. The CDR3 nucleotides are TGTGCCAGCGGAAGAACCGCGGGGGGAACAGATACGCAGTATTTT. Protein product: CASGRTAGGTDTQYF.

This clonotype came up a few times. The J gene is TRBJ2-7, the V gene TRBV25-1; TRBD2 matches 7 bases. The CDR3 has 14 residues. CDR1 is MGHDK and CDR2 is SYGVNS in the germline V gene. V dropped 5 bases and J dropped 7; count of bases not matched to a gene: 11. The CDR3 DNA reads TGTGCCAGCAGTCGGCTAGCGGACCCTTCTGAGCAGTACTTC. It translates to CASSRLADPSEQYF.

This chain links TRBV24-1 with TRBJ2-1; weak D call: TRBD1 (7 bases). The CDR3 is made up of 16 amino acids. CDR1 is KGHDR and CDR2 is SFDVKD in the germline V gene. V lost 4 bases and J 4 bases, leaving 16 bases between the germline ends. CDR3 sequence: CATSDRRGTDYNEQFF. The DNA of the CDR3 is TGTGCCACCAGTGACCGGAGGGGGACAGATTACAATGAGCAGTTCTTC.

This chain uses TRBV6-2 or TRBV6-3 with TRBJ2-5; 8 nucleotides agree with TRBD1. Near its end, the DNA agrees better with TRBJ2-7, so the J call may be wrong. This CDR3 spans 17 amino acids. Germline V gene data show CDR1 as MNHEY and CDR2 as SVGEGT. The CDR3, as DNA: TGTGCCAGCAGTTACTCGATATCCGCAGGGGGCCCCTACGAGCAGTACTTC. Residues: CASSYSISAGGPYEQYF.

The rearrangement joins TRBV5-8 to TRBJ2-1; D is undetermined. The CDR3 has 14 amino acids. The germline V gene has CDR1 SGHTS and CDR2 YDEGEE. V lost 4 bases, J lost 7 bases, and 15 bases lay in between. In nucleotides, the CDR3 is TGTGCCAGCAGCCCAGATCCGGGTTGGAATGAGCAGTTCTTC. Protein product: CASSPDPGWNEQFF.

The chain links TRBV11-2 to TRBJ2-7, with 7 positions matching TRBD1. Trimming removed 5 bases from V and 2 bases from J; junction bases left unmatched: 6. Per the germline V gene, CDR1 is SGHAT and CDR2 is FQNNGV. The CDR3 sequence is 14 residues long. CDR3 bases: TGTGCCAGCAGCGGAACGCAGGGGGCCTACGAGCAGTACTTC. This translates into CASSGTQGAYEQYF.

This sequence joins TRBV29-1 and TRBJ2-4; D might be TRBD1 (5 bases). V lost 3 bases to trimming and J lost 6 bases, with 9 bases between them. Germline CDR1 reads SQVTM; CDR2 reads ANQGSEA. The CDR3 loop spans 12 amino acids. CDR3 amino acids: CSVEGQGNIQYF. CDR3 sequence (DNA): TGCAGCGTTGAGGGGCAGGGAAACATTCAGTACTTC.

The gene calls are TRBV20-1 and TRBJ1-2; TRBD1 might be the D (6 bases). Per the germline V gene, CDR1 is DFQATT and CDR2 is SNEGSKA (reference sequence). The CDR3 consists of 12 residues. Trimming shortened V by 0 bases and J by 9 bases, and 11 bases separated the two germline ends. The CDR3 sequence: CSARERGGSYTF. The CDR3 region has the DNA TGCAGTGCTAGAGAACGGGGGGGCAGCTACACCTTC.

This clonotype has at least ten counts. The rearrangement joins TRBV25-1 to TRBJ2-7; maybe TRBD2 (5 bases). V was shortened by 4 bases and J by 0 bases, with 10 bases between the two germline ends. CDR1 and CDR2 from the germline V gene are MGHDK and SYGVNS. The CDR3 is made up of 14 amino acids. The CDR3 coding sequence is TGTGCCAGCAGTGGGACGGGGAGCTCCTACGAGCAGTACTTC. As protein: CASSGTGSSYEQYF.

This clonotype was picked up a small number of times. This chain connects TRBV20-1 to TRBJ1-1; TRBD1 agrees at 7 bases. With 3 bases clipped from V and 11 bases from J, the junction kept 9 bases outside the gene matches. The CDR3 covers 12 residues. The germline V gene encodes CDR1 DFQATT and CDR2 SNEGSKA (reference sequence). CDR3: CSASRDRVGAFF. For the CDR3, the DNA is TGCAGTGCTAGCCGCGACAGGGTAGGCGCTTTCTTT.

V is TRBV9 and J is TRBJ2-7; 8 nucleotides match TRBD2. This CDR3 spans 15 amino acids. Losses at the gene ends were 3 bases for V and 7 bases for J; bases not matched to a gene: 12. Germline-derived CDR1 and CDR2 are SGDLS and YYNGEE. CDR3 loop: CASSAHTVGGDEQYF. The CDR3 DNA reads as TGTGCCAGCAGCGCCCACACGGTCGGGGGGGATGAGCAGTACTTC.

CDR3 region: CASSWGASSYNEQFF. The DNA of the CDR3 is TGTGCCAGCAGCTGGGGAGCGAGCTCCTACAATGAGCAGTTCTTC. The chain uses TRBV14 and TRBJ2-1; D is possibly TRBD2 (5 bases). The CDR3 length is 15 residues. Per the germline V gene, CDR1 is SGHDN and CDR2 is FVKESK. Between the trimmed V and J ends, which lost 5 bases and 0 bases, there was a span of 11 bases.

The DNA of the CDR3 is TGCAGTGCTAGAGACAGGGGGGATTCGGAGGATACGCAGTATTTT. Amino acid sequence: CSARDRGDSEDTQYF. J is TRBJ2-3 and V is TRBV20-1; tentatively, D is TRBD1 (7 bases). The CDR3 runs 15 residues. The ends were cut back, 0 bases at V and 6 bases at J, with 16 bases in the middle. Germline CDR1 reads DFQATT; CDR2 reads SNEGSKA (reference sequence).

The DNA for the CDR3 is TGTGCCAGCAGCAAAGAGCGGACAAGCACAGATACGCAGTATTTT. As protein: CASSKERTSTDTQYF. This chain connects TRBV7-9 to TRBJ2-3, with D perhaps assigned TRBD1 or TRBD2 (5 bases each). Trimming took 5 bases from V and 0 from J, leaving 12 bases between them. Germline CDR1 reads SEHNR; CDR2 reads FQNEAQ (reference sequence). The CDR3 runs to 15 residues.

There are a few counts of this clonotype. The chain has TRBV20-1 and TRBJ2-7; D is perhaps TRBD1 (6 bases). The germline gives CDR1 DFQATT, CDR2 SNEGSKA (reference sequence). V lost 6 bases, J lost 5 bases, and 17 bases lay in between. This CDR3 comprises 13 residues. The CDR3 coding sequence is TGCAGTGCCCCAGCGGACCAGGGGAACGAGCAGTACTTC. It translates to CSAPADQGNEQYF.

The chain employs TRBV4-3 and TRBJ2-1, with TRBD1 as a possible D gene (6 bases). The CDR3 sequence is 18 residues long. The V end was cut by 1 base, the J end by 4 bases, with 20 bases between. The germline gives CDR1 LGHNA, CDR2 YSLEER. The CDR3 sequence: CASSQGYGGSGQYNEQFF. As DNA, the CDR3 is TGCGCCAGCAGCCAAGGGTATGGTGGCTCGGGACAATACAATGAGCAGTTCTTC.